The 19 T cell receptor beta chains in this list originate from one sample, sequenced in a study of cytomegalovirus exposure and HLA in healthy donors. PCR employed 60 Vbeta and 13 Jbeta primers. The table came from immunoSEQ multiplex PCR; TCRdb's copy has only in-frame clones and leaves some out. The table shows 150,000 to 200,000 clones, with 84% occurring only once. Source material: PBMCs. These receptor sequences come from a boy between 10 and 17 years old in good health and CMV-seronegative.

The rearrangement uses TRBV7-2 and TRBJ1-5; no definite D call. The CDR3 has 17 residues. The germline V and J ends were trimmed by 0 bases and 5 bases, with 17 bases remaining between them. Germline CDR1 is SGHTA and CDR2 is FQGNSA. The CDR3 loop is CASSLAPRHTGDQPQHF. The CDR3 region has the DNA TGTGCCAGCAGCTTAGCCCCCAGACATACTGGTGATCAGCCCCAGCATTTT. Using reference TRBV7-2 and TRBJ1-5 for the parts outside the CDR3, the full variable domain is GAGVSQSPSNKVTEKGKDVELRCDPISGHTALYWYRQSLGQGLEFLIYFQGNSAPDKSGLPSDRFSAERTGGSVSTLTIQRTQQEDSAVYLCASSLAPRHTGDQPQHFGDGTRLSIL.

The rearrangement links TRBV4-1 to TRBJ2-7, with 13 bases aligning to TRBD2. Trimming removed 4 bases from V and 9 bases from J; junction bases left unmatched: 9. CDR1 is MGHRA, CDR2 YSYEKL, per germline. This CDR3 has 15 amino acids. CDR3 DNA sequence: TGCGCCAGCAGCCCGTTCGGACTAGCGGGAGATCTGCAGTACTTC. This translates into CASSPFGLAGDLQYF.

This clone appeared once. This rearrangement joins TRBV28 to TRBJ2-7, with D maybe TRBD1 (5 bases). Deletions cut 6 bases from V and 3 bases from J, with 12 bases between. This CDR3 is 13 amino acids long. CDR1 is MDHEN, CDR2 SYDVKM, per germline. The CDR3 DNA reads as TGTGCCAGCAGCCTATCAACAGGCTACGAGCAGTACTTC. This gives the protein CASSLSTGYEQYF.

The CDR3 is CASSQGGSSARAEKLFF. In DNA, the CDR3 is TGCGCCAGCAGCCAAGGCGGGAGCAGCGCAAGGGCCGAAAAACTGTTTTTT. V is TRBV4-3 and J is TRBJ1-4; D remains ambiguous. Trimming stripped 1 base from V and 8 bases from J, with 20 bases between. Germline V gene data show CDR1 as LGHNA and CDR2 as YSLEER. The CDR3 is 17 amino acids.

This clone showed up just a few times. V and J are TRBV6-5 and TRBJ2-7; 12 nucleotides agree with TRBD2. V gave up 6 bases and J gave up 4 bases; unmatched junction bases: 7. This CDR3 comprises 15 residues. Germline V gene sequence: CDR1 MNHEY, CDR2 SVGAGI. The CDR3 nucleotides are TGTGCCAGCAGAGAAACTAGCGGGGGGTCTTACGAGCAGTACTTC. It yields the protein CASRETSGGSYEQYF.

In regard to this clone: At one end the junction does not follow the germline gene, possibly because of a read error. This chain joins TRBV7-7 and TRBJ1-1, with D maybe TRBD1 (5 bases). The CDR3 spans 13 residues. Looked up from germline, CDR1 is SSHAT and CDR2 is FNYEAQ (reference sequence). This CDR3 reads CASSKDRNTEAFF. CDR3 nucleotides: TGTGCTAGCAGCAAAGACAGGAACACTGAAGCTTTCTTT.

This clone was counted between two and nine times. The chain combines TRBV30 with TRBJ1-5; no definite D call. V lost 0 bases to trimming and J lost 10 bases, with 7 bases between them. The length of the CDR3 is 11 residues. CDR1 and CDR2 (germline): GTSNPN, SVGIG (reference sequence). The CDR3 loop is CAWSVGRPQHF. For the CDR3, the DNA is TGTGCCTGGAGTGTTGGGAGACCCCAGCATTTT.

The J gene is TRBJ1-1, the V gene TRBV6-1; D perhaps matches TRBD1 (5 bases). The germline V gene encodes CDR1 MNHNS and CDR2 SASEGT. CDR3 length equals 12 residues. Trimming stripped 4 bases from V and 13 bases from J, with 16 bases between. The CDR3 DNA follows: TGTGCCAGCAGTGCCACCGGACCGGGGGGTTTCTTT. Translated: CASSATGPGGFF.

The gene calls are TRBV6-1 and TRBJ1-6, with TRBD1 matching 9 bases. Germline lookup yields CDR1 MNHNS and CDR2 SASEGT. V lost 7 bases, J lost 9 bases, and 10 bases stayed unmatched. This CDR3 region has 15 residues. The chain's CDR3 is CASNKPGQGSSPLHF. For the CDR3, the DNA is TGTGCCAGCAATAAACCGGGACAGGGTAGTTCACCCCTCCACTTT.

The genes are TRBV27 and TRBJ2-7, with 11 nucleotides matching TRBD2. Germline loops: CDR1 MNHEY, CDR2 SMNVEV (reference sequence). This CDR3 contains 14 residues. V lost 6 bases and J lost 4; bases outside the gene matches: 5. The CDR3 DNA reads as TGTGCCAGCAGGACTAGCGGGAAGATTTACGAGCAGTACTTC. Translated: CASRTSGKIYEQYF.

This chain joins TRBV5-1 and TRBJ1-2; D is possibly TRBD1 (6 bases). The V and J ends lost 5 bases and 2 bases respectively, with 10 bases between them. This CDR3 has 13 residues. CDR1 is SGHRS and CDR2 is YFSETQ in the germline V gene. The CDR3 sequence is CASSRDTNYGYTF. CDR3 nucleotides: TGCGCCAGCAGTCGGGACACCAACTATGGCTACACCTTC.

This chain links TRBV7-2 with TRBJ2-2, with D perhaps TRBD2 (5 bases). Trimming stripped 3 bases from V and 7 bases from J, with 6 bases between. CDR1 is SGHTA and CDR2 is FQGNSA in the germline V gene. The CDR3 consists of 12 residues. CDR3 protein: CASSLRVGELFF. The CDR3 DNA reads TGTGCCAGCAGCTTGAGGGTCGGGGAGCTGTTTTTT.

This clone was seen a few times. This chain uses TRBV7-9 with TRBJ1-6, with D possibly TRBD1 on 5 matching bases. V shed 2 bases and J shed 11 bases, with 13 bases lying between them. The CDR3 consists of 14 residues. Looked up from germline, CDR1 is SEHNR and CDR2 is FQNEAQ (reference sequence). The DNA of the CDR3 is TGTGCCAGCAGCTTACGTACAGGTAGCACACCCCTCCACTTT. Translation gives CASSLRTGSTPLHF.

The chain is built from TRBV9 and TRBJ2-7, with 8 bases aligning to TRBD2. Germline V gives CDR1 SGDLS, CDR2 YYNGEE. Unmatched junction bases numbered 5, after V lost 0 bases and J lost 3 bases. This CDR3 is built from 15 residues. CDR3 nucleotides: TGTGCCAGCAGCGTAGTCTCAGCGGGGGACTACGAGCAGTACTTC. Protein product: CASSVVSAGDYEQYF.

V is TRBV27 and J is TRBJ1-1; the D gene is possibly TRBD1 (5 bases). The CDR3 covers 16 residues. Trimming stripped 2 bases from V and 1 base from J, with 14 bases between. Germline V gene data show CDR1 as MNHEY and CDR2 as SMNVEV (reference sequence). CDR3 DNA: TGTGCCAGCAGTTTAGGGAGCGGGGGGGGGAACACTGAAGCTTTCTTT. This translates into CASSLGSGGGNTEAFF.

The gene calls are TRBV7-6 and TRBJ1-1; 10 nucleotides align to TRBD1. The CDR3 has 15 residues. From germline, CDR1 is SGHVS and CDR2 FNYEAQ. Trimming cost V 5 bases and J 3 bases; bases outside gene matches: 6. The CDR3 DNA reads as TGTGCCAGCAGCCGCTGGACAGGGGGGGACACTGAAGCTTTCTTT. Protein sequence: CASSRWTGGDTEAFF.

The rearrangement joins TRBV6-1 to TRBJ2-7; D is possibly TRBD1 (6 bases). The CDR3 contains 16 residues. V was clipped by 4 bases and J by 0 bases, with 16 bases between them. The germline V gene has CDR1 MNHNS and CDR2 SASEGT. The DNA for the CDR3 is TGTGCCAGCAGTGGGGCGACAGGCTATTCCTCCTACGAGCAGTACTTC. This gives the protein CASSGATGYSSYEQYF.

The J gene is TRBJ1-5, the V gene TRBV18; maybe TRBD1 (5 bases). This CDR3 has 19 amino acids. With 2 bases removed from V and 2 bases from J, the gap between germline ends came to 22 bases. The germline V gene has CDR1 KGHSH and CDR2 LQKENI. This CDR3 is CASSPAVGEVVLGNQPQHF. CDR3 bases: TGTGCCAGCTCACCAGCGGTAGGGGAGGTTGTACTAGGCAATCAGCCCCAGCATTTT.

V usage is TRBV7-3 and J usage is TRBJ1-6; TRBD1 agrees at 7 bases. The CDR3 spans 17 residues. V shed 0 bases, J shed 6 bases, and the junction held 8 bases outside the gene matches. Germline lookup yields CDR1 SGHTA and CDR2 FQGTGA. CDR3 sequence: CASSLTADREINSPLHF. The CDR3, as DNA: TGTGCCAGCAGCTTAACGGCCGACAGGGAGATTAATTCACCCCTCCACTTT.